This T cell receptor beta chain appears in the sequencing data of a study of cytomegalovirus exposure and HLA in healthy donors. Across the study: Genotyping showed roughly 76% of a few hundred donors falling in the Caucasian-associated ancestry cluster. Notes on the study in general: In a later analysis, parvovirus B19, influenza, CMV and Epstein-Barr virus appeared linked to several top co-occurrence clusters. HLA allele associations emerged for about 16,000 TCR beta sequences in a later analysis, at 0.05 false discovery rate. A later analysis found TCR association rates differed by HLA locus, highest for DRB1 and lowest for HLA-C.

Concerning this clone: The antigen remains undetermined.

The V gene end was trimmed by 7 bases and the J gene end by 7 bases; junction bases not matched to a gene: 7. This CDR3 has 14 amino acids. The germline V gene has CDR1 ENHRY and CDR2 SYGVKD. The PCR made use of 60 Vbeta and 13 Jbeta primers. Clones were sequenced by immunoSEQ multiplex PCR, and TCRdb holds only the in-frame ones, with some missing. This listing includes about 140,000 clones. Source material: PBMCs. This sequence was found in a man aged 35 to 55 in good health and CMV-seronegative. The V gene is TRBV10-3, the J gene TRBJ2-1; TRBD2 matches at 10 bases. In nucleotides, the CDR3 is TGTGCCATCAAAGAAAGCGGGGGGGAGAATGAGCAGTTCTTC. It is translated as CAIKESGGENEQFF.